This T cell receptor (beta chain) was identified in a study of blood T cell repertoires in COVID-19. Study summary: Sites across the United States, Italy and Spain contributed samples from acute and convalescent COVID-19.

Assay used: immunoSEQ multiplex PCR; TCRdb lists only in-frame clones, some missing. Of over 250,000 clones listed, roughly 88% are singletons. CDR3 length: 13 residues. V gave up 3 bases and J gave up 4 bases, with 10 bases separating them. CDR1 is LNHDA, CDR2 SQIVND, per germline (reference sequence). The rearrangement links TRBV19 to TRBJ2-7; a weak D match, TRBD2 (5 bases). This TCR derives from a woman aged 25-40 years with acute or convalescent COVID-19. Source material: peripheral blood. The CDR3 DNA follows: TGTGCCAGTAGTATTCATGGGAGTTACGAGCAGTACTTC. Amino acid sequence: CASSIHGSYEQYF.